One T cell receptor beta chain is described in this entry. Its antigen is currently unknown. The entry originates in a study of cytotoxic CD8 clonotypes in ibrutinib-treated CLL. Regarding the study as a whole: The study found clonality rose at ibrutinib response, then fell toward baseline at progression. Sustained-remission patients were sampled at different times than progressing patients were.

The CDR3 is 11 amino acids. CDR1 is ENHRY and CDR2 is SYGVKD in the germline V gene. Trimming took off 10 bases at V and 5 bases at J, with 10 bases between the two ends. TCRdb's copy holds only in-frame clones and misses some; the assay was immunoSEQ multiplex PCR. The sample holds hundreds of thousands of clones, less than 75% seen once. The chain employs TRBV10-3 and TRBJ2-3; D might be TRBD2 (7 bases). Sequencing used PBMCs, obtained after 24 months of ibrutinib treatment. This sequence originates from a human donor with chronic lymphocytic leukemia. CDR3 in amino acids: CATGEGDTQYF. CDR3 in DNA: TGTGCCACAGGGGAGGGAGATACGCAGTATTTT.